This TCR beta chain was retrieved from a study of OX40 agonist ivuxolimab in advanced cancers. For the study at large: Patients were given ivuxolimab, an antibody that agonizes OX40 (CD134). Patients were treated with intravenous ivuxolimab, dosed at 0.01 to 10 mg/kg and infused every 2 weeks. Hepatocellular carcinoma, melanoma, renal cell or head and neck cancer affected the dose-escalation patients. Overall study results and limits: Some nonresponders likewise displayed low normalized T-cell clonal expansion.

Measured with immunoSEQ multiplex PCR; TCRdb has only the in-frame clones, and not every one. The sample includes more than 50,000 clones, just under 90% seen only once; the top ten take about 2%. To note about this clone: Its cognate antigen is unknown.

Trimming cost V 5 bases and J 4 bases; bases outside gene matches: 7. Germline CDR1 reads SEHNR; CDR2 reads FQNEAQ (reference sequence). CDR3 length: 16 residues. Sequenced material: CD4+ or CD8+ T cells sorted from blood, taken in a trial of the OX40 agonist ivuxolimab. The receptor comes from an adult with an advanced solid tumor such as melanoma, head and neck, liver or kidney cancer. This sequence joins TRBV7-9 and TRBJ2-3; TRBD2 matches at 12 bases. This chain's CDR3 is CASSAASGGAADTQYF. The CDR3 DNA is TGTGCCAGCAGCGCCGCTAGCGGGGGGGCCGCAGATACGCAGTATTTT.